These 32 T cell receptor beta chains were all obtained from the same sample, sequenced in a study of shared clonotypes between healthy human individuals (dated by TCRdb to about 2020). Library prep was done by the immunoSEQ multiplex PCR assay. TCRdb took over this immuneACCESS table, retaining in-frame rearrangements with V and J assigned. Such tables are incomplete; in checked studies, under half of the missing clones stem from an unresolved V gene, and the remainder is unexplained. This sample gives about 1.5 million clones in total; approximately 96% of them show up just once. The ten largest clones take up about 1% of the sample. Specimen: naive CD4+ T cells sorted from blood. Sample cell subset or site, as interpreted from the label and publication: CD45RA+ positively selected. These receptors were collected from a man aged 25-45 years in good health.

This sequence joins TRBV10-1 and TRBJ1-5; no firm D call. The V and J ends lost 3 bases and 3 bases respectively, with 3 bases between them. The CDR3 is 12 residues long. Per the germline V gene, CDR1 is WNHNN and CDR2 is SYGVQD (reference sequence). The CDR3 bases are TGCGCCAGCAGTGATAACAATCAGCCCCAGCATTTT. Amino acids: CASSDNNQPQHF.

This sequence joins TRBV19 and TRBJ1-2; D call uncertain. V lost 3 bases and J lost 0, with 17 bases in between. From germline, CDR1 is LNHDA and CDR2 SQIVND (reference sequence). There are 17 residues in the CDR3. This chain's CDR3 is CASSIILAAHSNYGYTF. CDR3 nucleotide sequence: TGTGCCAGTAGTATTATTCTGGCAGCCCATTCTAACTATGGCTACACCTTC. The full variable domain, its missing parts supplied by reference TRBV19 and TRBJ1-2, is DGGITQSPKYLFRKEGQNVTLSCEQNLNHDAMYWYRQDPGQGLRLIYYSQIVNDFQKGDIAEGYSVSREKKESFPLTVTSAQKNPTAFYLCASSIILAAHSNYGYTFGSGTRLTVV.

The V gene is TRBV29-1, the J gene TRBJ2-7; D possibly matches TRBD1 or TRBD2 (5 bases each). Trimming left V 6 bases short and J 0 bases short, with 9 bases between. Per the germline V gene, CDR1 is SQVTM and CDR2 is ANQGSEA. CDR3 length: 12 residues. The CDR3 DNA reads as TGCAGCGTCGGGGCGTTCTCCTACGAGCAGTACTTC. It encodes CSVGAFSYEQYF.

This rearrangement joins TRBV27 to TRBJ2-1, with 12 bases that match TRBD2. The CDR3 extends over 15 amino acids. Germline V gives CDR1 MNHEY, CDR2 SMNVEV (reference sequence). V dropped 6 bases and J dropped 0; count of bases not matched to a gene: 0. In nucleotides, the CDR3 is TGTGCCAGCAGGACTAGCGGGAGCTCCTACAATGAGCAGTTCTTC. Residues: CASRTSGSSYNEQFF.

The rearrangement uses TRBV19 and TRBJ2-6; no clear D gene. There are 15 residues in the CDR3. Germline assignment: CDR1 LNHDA and CDR2 SQIVND (reference sequence). V was trimmed by 7 bases and J by 0 bases, leaving 10 bases between them. Here the CDR3 reads CASIRTGSGANVLTF. DNA for the CDR3: TGTGCCAGTATTCGTACCGGCTCTGGGGCCAACGTCCTGACTTTC.

A note on this clone: Different DNA sequences within this sample yield the same CDR3. The chain joins TRBV5-1 to TRBJ2-7, with D uncertain. Trimming took 3 bases from V and 7 from J, leaving 8 bases between them. The germline gives CDR1 SGHRS, CDR2 YFSETQ. The CDR3 is 11 residues long. The CDR3 DNA is TGCGCCAGCAGCTCCTTGGGGGAGCAGTACTTC. It specifies CASSSLGEQYF.

This clone was seen once. The gene calls are TRBV7-8 and TRBJ2-3; D may correspond to TRBD1 or TRBD2 (5 bases each). V was cut by 4 bases and J by 0 bases, with 8 bases left in between. CDR3 length: 14 residues. The germline V gene encodes CDR1 SGHVS and CDR2 FQNEAQ. The CDR3 nucleotides are TGTGCCAGCAGCTCCGGGGCAAGCACAGATACGCAGTATTTT. Its protein is CASSSGASTDTQYF.

This clone was detected only once. The chain couples TRBV10-3 to TRBJ1-1; the D gene is possibly TRBD1 (5 bases). The CDR3 extends over 14 amino acids. V dropped 6 bases and J dropped 5 bases, with 16 bases sitting between them. CDR1 ENHRY and CDR2 SYGVKD come from the germline V gene. The CDR3 DNA sequence: TGTGCCATCAGCGGGACGGGGCTTAGGACTGAAGCTTTCTTT. It codes for CAISGTGLRTEAFF.

This chain joins TRBV30 and TRBJ2-7; TRBD1 matches 8 bases. CDR1 is GTSNPN, CDR2 SVGIG, per germline (reference sequence). The CDR3 sequence is 14 residues long. V was clipped by 1 base and J by 3 bases; unmatched bases: 5. The CDR3 here is CAWSAPTGVYEQYF. Written as DNA, the CDR3 is TGTGCCTGGAGTGCACCGACAGGGGTCTACGAGCAGTACTTC. Full variable domain (missing parts from reference TRBV30 and TRBJ2-7): SQTIHQWPATLVQPVGSPLSLECTVEGTSNPNLYWYRQAAGRGLQLLFYSVGIGQISSEVPQNLSASRPQDRQFILSSKKLLLSDSGFYLCAWSAPTGVYEQYFGPGTRLTVT.

The rearrangement joins TRBV18 to TRBJ2-2; weak D call: TRBD1 (6 bases). The CDR3 length is 15 residues. Between the trimmed V and J ends, which lost 2 bases and 5 bases, there was a span of 12 bases. CDR1 and CDR2 from the germline V gene are KGHSH and LQKENI. The DNA of the CDR3 is TGTGCCAGCTCACCAAGGAGACAGGCGACCGGGGAGCTGTTTTTT. This encodes CASSPRRQATGELFF.

V is TRBV10-2 and J is TRBJ2-1; 7 bases are shared with TRBD2. Germline assignment: CDR1 WSHSY and CDR2 SAAADI. V was pared by 4 bases and J by 7 bases, with 10 bases of the junction left unmatched. This CDR3 has 15 residues. The CDR3 spells CASSVLWRERNEQFF. Written as DNA, the CDR3 is TGCGCCAGCAGTGTACTTTGGCGGGAGAGGAATGAGCAGTTCTTC.

The V and J genes are TRBV6-6 and TRBJ1-5, with D perhaps TRBD1 (5 bases). V was clipped by 7 bases and J by 3 bases, with 13 bases between them. CDR3 size: 14 residues. The V gene's germline CDR1 is MNHNY and CDR2 SVGAGI (reference sequence). This chain's CDR3 is CASTEGHFNQPQHF. The CDR3 nucleotides are TGTGCCAGCACCGAGGGGCACTTCAATCAGCCCCAGCATTTT.

Details on this clone: Here the CDR3 omits its conserved ending phenylalanine or tryptophan, so a read error is the likely source. The DNA is left out, because the CDR3 cannot be placed on it with certainty; the CDR3 is given as TCRdb lists it. The chain employs TRBV15 and TRBJ2-3. The CDR3 has 12 residues if both end residues are counted. Germline V gene lookup returns CDR1 LNHNV and CDR2 YYDKDF (reference sequence). CDR3 in amino acids: CATSRVGTSRVY.

The genes are TRBV28 and TRBJ2-7; D ambiguous. This CDR3 comprises 14 residues. Germline CDR1 is MDHEN and CDR2 is SYDVKM. V dropped 4 bases and J dropped 7 bases, with 17 bases sitting between them. CDR3 sequence reads: CASSYRTRTLEQYF. For the CDR3, the DNA is TGTGCCAGCAGTTATCGGACCAGAACTCTGGAGCAGTACTTC. The complete variable domain, with remaining parts taken from reference TRBV28 and TRBJ2-7, reads DVKVTQSSRYLVKRTGEKVFLECVQDMDHENMFWYRQDPGLGLRLIYFSYDVKMKEKGDIPEGYSVSREKKERFSLILESASTNQTSMYLCASSYRTRTLEQYFGPGTRLTVT.

The chain carries TRBV9 and TRBJ1-2, with D possibly being TRBD1 (6 bases). This CDR3 has 14 residues. Trimming shortened V by 3 bases and J by 5 bases, and 14 bases separated the two germline ends. Germline lookup yields CDR1 SGDLS and CDR2 YYNGEE. The DNA for the CDR3 is TGTGCCAGCAGCGGCGACAGGACTTTATATGGCTACACCTTC. Its protein is CASSGDRTLYGYTF.

The CDR3 sequence: CASSPPGASSGNTIYF. Here the CDR3 DNA reads TGTGCCAGCAGCCCCCCAGGAGCCAGCTCTGGAAACACCATATATTTT. This sequence joins TRBV7-2 and TRBJ1-3; D is uncertain. Trimming removed 5 bases from V and 0 bases from J, with 14 bases in between. This CDR3 is built from 16 residues. The germline CDR1 and CDR2 sequences are SGHTA and FQGNSA.

V gene TRBV6-1 combines with J gene TRBJ2-1; D possibly corresponds to TRBD2 (5 bases). Trimming shortened V by 4 bases and J by 6 bases, and 16 bases separated the two germline ends. The germline V gene encodes CDR1 MNHNS and CDR2 SASEGT. This CDR3 is 15 amino acids long. As DNA, the CDR3 is TGTGCCAGCAGTGGATCCGAGGCGGGTCTCAATGAGCAGTTCTTC. Its protein is CASSGSEAGLNEQFF.

Comments on this clone: This specimen includes other DNA sequences encoding the same CDR3. The rearrangement joins TRBV9 to TRBJ2-7; D remains ambiguous. Trimming took 0 bases from V and 0 from J, leaving 7 bases between them. CDR1 is SGDLS and CDR2 is YYNGEE in the germline V gene. The CDR3 contains 14 residues. DNA of the CDR3: TGTGCCAGCAGCGTAGTCGGAACCTCCTACGAGCAGTACTTC. Its protein product is CASSVVGTSYEQYF.

Worth noting for this clone: In the same sample, other DNA sequences code for this CDR3. The chain carries TRBV7-2 and TRBJ1-1; the D is unclear. The length of the CDR3 is 14 residues. V gave up 2 bases and J gave up 2 bases, with 9 bases separating them. The V gene's germline CDR1 is SGHTA and CDR2 FQGNSA. CDR3 amino acids: CASSLSAGNTEAFF. The CDR3 nucleotides are TGTGCCAGCAGCTTAAGTGCGGGAAACACTGAAGCTTTCTTT.

The rearrangement joins TRBV11-2 to TRBJ2-3, with D perhaps matching TRBD2 (6 bases). CDR1 is SGHAT and CDR2 is FQNNGV in the germline V gene. The CDR3 consists of 15 residues. Trimming removed 4 bases at V and 6 bases at J, with 17 bases between. CDR3 region: CASSSPGTPWDTQYF. For the CDR3, the DNA is TGTGCCAGCAGCTCCCCCGGGACTCCCTGGGATACGCAGTATTTT.

The chain carries TRBV19 and TRBJ2-7, with 11 bases fitting TRBD2. The ends lost 3 bases at V and 5 bases at J; junction bases unmatched: 15. There are 18 residues in the CDR3. Per the germline V gene, CDR1 is LNHDA and CDR2 is SQIVND (reference sequence). The CDR3 here is CASSIAGGLAGGYDEQYF. CDR3 nucleotides: TGTGCCAGTAGTATTGCCGGCGGGCTAGCGGGAGGCTACGACGAGCAGTACTTC.

The V and J genes are TRBV27 and TRBJ2-4; TRBD1 agrees at 7 bases. The junction had 7 bases not matched to a gene; V was cut back by 8 bases and J by 3 bases. This CDR3 spans 14 amino acids. Per germline, CDR1 MNHEY and CDR2 SMNVEV (reference sequence). The CDR3 loop reads CASLGGLGKNIQYF. CDR3 nucleotides: TGTGCCAGCTTAGGGGGCCTTGGCAAAAACATTCAGTACTTC.

This chain uses TRBV5-1 with TRBJ2-5; 11 bases are a match to TRBD2. CDR3 length equals 16 residues. Germline-derived CDR1 and CDR2 are SGHRS and YFSETQ. J was trimmed by 5 bases and V by 2 bases; bases with no gene match: 8. CDR3 nucleotide sequence: TGCGCCAGCAGCTTCGAGACTAGCGGGAAACGGGAGACCCAGTACTTC. The encoded protein is CASSFETSGKRETQYF.

The rearrangement joins TRBV7-9 to TRBJ2-2; D gene unclear. CDR3 length equals 13 residues. CDR1 is SEHNR and CDR2 is FQNEAQ in the germline V gene (reference sequence). Trimming took 4 bases from V and 7 from J, leaving 10 bases between them. DNA for the CDR3: TGTGCCAGCAGCTCGCAGGAAGGCGGGGAGCTGTTTTTT. Translation: CASSSQEGGELFF.

Details on this clone: Given the absence of the conserved phenylalanine or tryptophan at the CDR3 end, a read error is likely. It is unclear where the CDR3 begins or ends on the DNA, so no DNA is shown, and the CDR3 is as TCRdb lists it. This chain joins TRBV28 and TRBJ2-7. Germline values: CDR1 MDHEN, CDR2 SYDVKM. With termini counted, the CDR3 has 10 amino acids. The chain's CDR3 is CASTLGPVKL.

The rearrangement joins TRBV18 to TRBJ2-7, with no clear D. The CDR3 runs to 13 residues. Germline-derived CDR1 and CDR2 are KGHSH and LQKENI. Trimming left V 2 bases short and J 1 base short, with 6 bases between. CDR3 DNA sequence: TGTGCCAGCTCACCAAAACAGTCCTACGAGCAGTACTTC. Translating gives CASSPKQSYEQYF.

The chain has TRBV5-6 and TRBJ2-3, with D uncertain. This CDR3 is 15 amino acids long. In germline, CDR1 is SGHDT, CDR2 YYEEEE. Trimming took off 0 bases at V and 0 bases at J, with 8 bases between the two ends. The CDR3 nucleotides read TGTGCCAGCAGCTTGGGAAGCAGTAGCACAGATACGCAGTATTTT. This codes for CASSLGSSSTDTQYF.

The V and J genes are TRBV18 and TRBJ2-3; 10 bases map to TRBD1. V lost 10 bases, J lost 6 bases, and 7 bases stayed unmatched. The germline CDR1 and CDR2 sequences are KGHSH and LQKENI. This CDR3 has 13 residues. CDR3 amino acids: CATRGTGDDTQYF. For the CDR3, the DNA is TGTGCCACCCGAGGGACAGGGGACGATACGCAGTATTTT.

V and J are TRBV10-1 and TRBJ2-2; 8 positions agree with TRBD2. J lost 1 base, V lost 9 bases, and 13 bases had no gene match. The CDR3 is 17 residues long. Germline V gene lookup returns CDR1 WNHNN and CDR2 SYGVQD (reference sequence). DNA for the CDR3: TGCGCCAGGGCCCACCGGGAGGGCCTTAGGAACACCGGGGAGCTGTTTTTT. Its protein product is CARAHREGLRNTGELFF.

The genes are TRBV27 and TRBJ2-3; tentative D call: TRBD2 (5 bases). Germline V gene lookup returns CDR1 MNHEY and CDR2 SMNVEV (reference sequence). This CDR3 has 18 amino acids. The ends were cut back, 3 bases at V and 2 bases at J, with 21 bases in the middle. The CDR3 DNA is TGTGCCAGCAGTTTTTACGGCGGGCCGATCCCATCCACAGATACGCAGTATTTT. Encoded protein: CASSFYGGPIPSTDTQYF.

The chain couples TRBV5-5 to TRBJ2-7; 10 bases are a match to TRBD2. This CDR3 is built from 16 residues. Germline-derived CDR1 and CDR2 are SGHKS and YYEKEE (reference sequence). V gave up 0 bases and J gave up 4 bases; unmatched junction bases: 7. In DNA form, the CDR3 reads TGTGCCAGCAGCTTGGGGTCACTAGCGGGATTGTACGAGCAGTACTTC. Translating it yields CASSLGSLAGLYEQYF.

This chain uses TRBV19 with TRBJ1-2; unclear D gene. Trimming took off 3 bases at V and 7 bases at J, with 9 bases between the two ends. This CDR3 has 12 amino acids. Germline-derived CDR1 and CDR2 are LNHDA and SQIVND (reference sequence). The CDR3 nucleotides are TGTGCCAGTAGTATTGCTGTGAGTGGCTACACCTTC. Translating it yields CASSIAVSGYTF.